This record covers a single TCR beta chain. The sample originates from a study of preoperative IRX-2 immunotherapy in early breast cancer. Germline V gene data show CDR1 as LNHDA and CDR2 as SQIVND (reference sequence). CDR3 length: 12 residues. Trimming removed 5 bases at V and 6 bases at J, with 9 bases between. Clones were read by immunoSEQ multiplex PCR, and TCRdb kept only the in-frame ones, dropping some. The table lists fewer than 5,000 clones, 55% to 70% of them singletons. Treatment denoted: preoperative locoregional IRX-2 cytokine immunotherapy. Samples came from a phase Ib trial of preoperative locoregional IRX-2 cytokine immunotherapy.

The chain is built from TRBV19 and TRBJ2-3; D remains unclear. This clonotype was sampled from a human donor with breast cancer. This sample comprised tumor tissue, obtained after IRX-2 immunotherapy. This CDR3 reads CASSPRTDTQYF. DNA for the CDR3: TGTGCCAGTAGTCCCAGAACGGATACGCAGTATTTT.